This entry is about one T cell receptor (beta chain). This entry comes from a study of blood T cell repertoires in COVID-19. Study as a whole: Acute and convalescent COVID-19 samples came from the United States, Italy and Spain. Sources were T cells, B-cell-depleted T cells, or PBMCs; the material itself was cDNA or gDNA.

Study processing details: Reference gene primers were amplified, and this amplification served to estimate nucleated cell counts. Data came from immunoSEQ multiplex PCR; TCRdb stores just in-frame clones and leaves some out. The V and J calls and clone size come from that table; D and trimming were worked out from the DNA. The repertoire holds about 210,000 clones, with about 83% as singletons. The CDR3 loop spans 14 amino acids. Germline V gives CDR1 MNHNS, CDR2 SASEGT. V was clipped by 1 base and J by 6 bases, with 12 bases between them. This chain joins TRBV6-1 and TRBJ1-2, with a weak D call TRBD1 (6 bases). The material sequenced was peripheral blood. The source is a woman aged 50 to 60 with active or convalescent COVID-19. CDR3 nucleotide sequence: TGTGCCAGCAGTGAAGGCCATCAGGGGCATGGCTACACCTTC. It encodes CASSEGHQGHGYTF.